This T cell receptor beta chain stems from a study of shared clonotypes between healthy human individuals. Study-level information: A donor's plate count was three for CD4 naive and three for CD4 memory; CD8 naive had two and CD8 memory one.

The length of the CDR3 is 14 residues. The trim removed 6 bases at V and 1 base at J, leaving 4 bases unmatched. Germline-derived CDR1 and CDR2 are MDHEN and SYDVKM. Method: immunoSEQ multiplex PCR; TCRdb's copy keeps in-frame clones and lacks some. The table shows around 2.5 million clones, with roughly 93% occurring only once. Those who donated were healthy HIV-negative adults, with no recent acute infections or vaccinations reported. CD45RA+ naive and CD45RA-negative memory subsets were separated from CD4+ cells. The J gene is TRBJ2-7, the V gene TRBV28; 9 bases line up with TRBD2. The receptor was derived from a young man in good health. Some clones in this sample may be carry-over from other donors' samples. Sequencing input: naive CD4+ T cells from PBMCs. The subset is: CD45RA+ positively selected. The chain's CDR3 is CASRPSGRSYEQYF. CDR3 sequence (DNA): TGTGCCAGCAGACCAAGCGGGAGGTCCTACGAGCAGTACTTC.